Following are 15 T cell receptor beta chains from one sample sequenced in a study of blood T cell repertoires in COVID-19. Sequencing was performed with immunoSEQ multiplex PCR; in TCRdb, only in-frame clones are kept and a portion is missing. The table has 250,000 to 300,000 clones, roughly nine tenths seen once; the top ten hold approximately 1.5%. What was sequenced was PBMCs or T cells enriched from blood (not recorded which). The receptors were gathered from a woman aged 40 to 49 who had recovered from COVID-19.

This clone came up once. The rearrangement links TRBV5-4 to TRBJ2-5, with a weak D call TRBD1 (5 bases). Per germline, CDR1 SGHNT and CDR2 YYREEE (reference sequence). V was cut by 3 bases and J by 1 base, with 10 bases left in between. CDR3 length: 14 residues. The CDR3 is CASSSARAQETQYF. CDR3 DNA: TGTGCCAGCAGCTCGGCCAGGGCCCAAGAGACCCAGTACTTC.

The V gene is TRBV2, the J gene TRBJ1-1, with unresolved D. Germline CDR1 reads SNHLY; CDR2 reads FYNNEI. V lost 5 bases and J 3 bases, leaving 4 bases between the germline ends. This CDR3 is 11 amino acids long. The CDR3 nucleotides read TGTGCCAGCAGTCCTTACACTGAAGCTTTCTTT. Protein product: CASSPYTEAFF.

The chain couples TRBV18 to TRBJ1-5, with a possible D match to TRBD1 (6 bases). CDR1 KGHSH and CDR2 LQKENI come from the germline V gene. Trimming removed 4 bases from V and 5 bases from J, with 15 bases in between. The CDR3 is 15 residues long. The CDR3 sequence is CASSLNTGLDQPQHF. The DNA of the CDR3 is TGTGCCAGCTCACTAAACACAGGGCTCGATCAGCCCCAGCATTTT.

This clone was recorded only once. CDR3 residues: CASSSPTRGNEQFF. CDR3 in DNA: TGTGCCAGCAGCTCCCCGACTAGGGGCAATGAGCAGTTCTTC. J is TRBJ2-1 and V is TRBV7-8; D is possibly TRBD2 (6 bases). Looked up from germline, CDR1 is SGHVS and CDR2 is FQNEAQ. The CDR3 totals 14 residues. The germline V and J ends were trimmed by 4 bases and 6 bases, with 13 bases remaining between them.

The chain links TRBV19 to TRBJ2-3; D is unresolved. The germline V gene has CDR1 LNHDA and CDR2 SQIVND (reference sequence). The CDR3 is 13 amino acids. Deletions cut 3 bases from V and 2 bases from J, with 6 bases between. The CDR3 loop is CASSIAYTDTQYF. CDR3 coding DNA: TGTGCCAGTAGTATTGCCTACACAGATACGCAGTATTTT.

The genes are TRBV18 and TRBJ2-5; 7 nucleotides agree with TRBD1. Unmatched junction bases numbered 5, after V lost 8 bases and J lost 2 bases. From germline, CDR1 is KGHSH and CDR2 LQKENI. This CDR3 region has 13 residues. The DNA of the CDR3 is TGTGCCAGCATTTCGACAGGGCAAGAGACCCAGTACTTC. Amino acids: CASISTGQETQYF.

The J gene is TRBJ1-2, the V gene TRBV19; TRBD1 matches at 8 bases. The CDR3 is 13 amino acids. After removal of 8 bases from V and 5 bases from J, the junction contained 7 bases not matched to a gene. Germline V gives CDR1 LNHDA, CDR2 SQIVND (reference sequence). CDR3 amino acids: CASSQDRVYGYTF. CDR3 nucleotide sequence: TGTGCCAGTTCTCAGGACAGGGTATATGGCTACACCTTC. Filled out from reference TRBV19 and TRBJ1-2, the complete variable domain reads DGGITQSPKYLFRKEGQNVTLSCEQNLNHDAMYWYRQDPGQGLRLIYYSQIVNDFQKGDIAEGYSVSREKKESFPLTVTSAQKNPTAFYLCASSQDRVYGYTFGSGTRLTVV.

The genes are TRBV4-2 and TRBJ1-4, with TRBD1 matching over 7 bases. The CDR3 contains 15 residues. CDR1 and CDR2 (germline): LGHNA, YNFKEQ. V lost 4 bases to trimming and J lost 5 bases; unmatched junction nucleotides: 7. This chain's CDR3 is CASSLRQGRNEKLFF. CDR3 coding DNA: TGTGCCAGCAGCCTTCGACAGGGAAGAAATGAAAAACTGTTTTTT.

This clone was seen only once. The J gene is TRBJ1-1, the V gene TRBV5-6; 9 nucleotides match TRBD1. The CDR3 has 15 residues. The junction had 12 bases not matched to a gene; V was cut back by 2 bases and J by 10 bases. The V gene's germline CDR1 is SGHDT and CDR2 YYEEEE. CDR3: CASSFRGQGIPGAFF. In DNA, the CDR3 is TGTGCCAGCAGCTTTAGGGGACAGGGAATCCCCGGAGCTTTCTTT.

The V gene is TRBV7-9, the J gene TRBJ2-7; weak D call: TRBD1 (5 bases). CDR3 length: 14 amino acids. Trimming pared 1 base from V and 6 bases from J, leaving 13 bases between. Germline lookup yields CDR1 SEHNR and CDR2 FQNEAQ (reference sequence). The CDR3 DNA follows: TGTGCCAGCAGCTTAGGGGCAGGGCAGGGCGAGCAGTACTTC. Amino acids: CASSLGAGQGEQYF.

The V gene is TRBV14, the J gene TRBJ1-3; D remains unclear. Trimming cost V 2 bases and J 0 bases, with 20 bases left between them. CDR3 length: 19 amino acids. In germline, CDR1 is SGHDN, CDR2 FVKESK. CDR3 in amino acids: CASSQIIRGRATSGNTIYF. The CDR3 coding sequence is TGTGCCAGCAGCCAAATAATCCGGGGTAGAGCTACCTCTGGAAACACCATATATTTT.

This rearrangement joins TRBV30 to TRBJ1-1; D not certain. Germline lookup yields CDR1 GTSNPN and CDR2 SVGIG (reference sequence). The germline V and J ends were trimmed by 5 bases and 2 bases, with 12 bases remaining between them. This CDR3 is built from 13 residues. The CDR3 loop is CAWGRLYNTEAFF. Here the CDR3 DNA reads TGTGCCTGGGGGCGTTTATACAACACTGAAGCTTTCTTT.

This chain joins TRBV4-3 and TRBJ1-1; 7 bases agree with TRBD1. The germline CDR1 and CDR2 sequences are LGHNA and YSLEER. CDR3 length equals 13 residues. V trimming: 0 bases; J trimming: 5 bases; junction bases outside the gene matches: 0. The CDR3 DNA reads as TGCGCCAGCAGCCAAGAACAGGGGACTGAAGCTTTCTTT. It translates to CASSQEQGTEAFF.

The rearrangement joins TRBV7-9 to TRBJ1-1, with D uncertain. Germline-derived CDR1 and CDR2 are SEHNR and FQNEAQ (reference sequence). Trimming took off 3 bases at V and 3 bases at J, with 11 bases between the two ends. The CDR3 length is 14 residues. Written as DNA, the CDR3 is TGTGCCAGCAGCTTTCCGGGTTATCACACTGAAGCTTTCTTT. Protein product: CASSFPGYHTEAFF. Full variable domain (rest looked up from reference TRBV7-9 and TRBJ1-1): DTGVSQNPRHKITKRGQNVTFRCDPISEHNRLYWYRQTLGQGPEFLTYFQNEAQLEKSRLLSDRFSAERPKGSFSTLEIQRTEQGDSAMYLCASSFPGYHTEAFFGQGTRLTVV.

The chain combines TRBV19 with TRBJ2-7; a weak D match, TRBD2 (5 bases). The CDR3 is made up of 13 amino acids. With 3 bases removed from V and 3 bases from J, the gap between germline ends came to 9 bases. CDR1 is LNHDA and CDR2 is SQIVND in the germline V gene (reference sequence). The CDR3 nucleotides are TGTGCCAGTAGTATTAATCGGGGCTACGAGCAGTACTTC. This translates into CASSINRGYEQYF.